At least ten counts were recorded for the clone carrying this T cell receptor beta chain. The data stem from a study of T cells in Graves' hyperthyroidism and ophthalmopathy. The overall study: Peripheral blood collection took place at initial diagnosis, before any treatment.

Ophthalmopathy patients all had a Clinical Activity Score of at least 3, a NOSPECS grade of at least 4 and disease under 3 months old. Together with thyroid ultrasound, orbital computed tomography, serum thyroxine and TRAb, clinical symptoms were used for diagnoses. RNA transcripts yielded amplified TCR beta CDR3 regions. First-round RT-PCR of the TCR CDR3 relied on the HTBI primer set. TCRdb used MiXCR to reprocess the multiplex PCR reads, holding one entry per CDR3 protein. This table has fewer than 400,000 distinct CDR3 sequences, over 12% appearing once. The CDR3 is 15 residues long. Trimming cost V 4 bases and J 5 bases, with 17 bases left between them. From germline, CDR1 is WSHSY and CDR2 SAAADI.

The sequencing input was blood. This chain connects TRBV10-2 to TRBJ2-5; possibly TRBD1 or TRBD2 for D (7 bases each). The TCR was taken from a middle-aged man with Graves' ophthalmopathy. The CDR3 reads CASSGRRGREETQYF. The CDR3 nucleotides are TGCGCCAGCAGTGGGCGCAGGGGGAGGGAGGAGACCCAGTACTTC.